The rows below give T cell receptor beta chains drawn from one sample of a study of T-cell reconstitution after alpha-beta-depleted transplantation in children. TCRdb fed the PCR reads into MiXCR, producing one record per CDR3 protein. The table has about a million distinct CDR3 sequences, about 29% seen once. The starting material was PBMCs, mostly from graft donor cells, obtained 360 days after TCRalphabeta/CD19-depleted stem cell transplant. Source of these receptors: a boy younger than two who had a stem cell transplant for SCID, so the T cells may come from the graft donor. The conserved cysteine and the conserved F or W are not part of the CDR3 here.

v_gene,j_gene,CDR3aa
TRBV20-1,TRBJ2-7,SAGPFYEQY
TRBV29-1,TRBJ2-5,SAEGQYGETQY
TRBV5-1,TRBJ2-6,ASSPNLVAGANVLT
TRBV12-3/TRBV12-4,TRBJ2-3,ASTMTSFGGTDTQY
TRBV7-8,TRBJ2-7,ASSLSSERQAGQY
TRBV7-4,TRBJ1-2,ASSLGDRVDYGYT
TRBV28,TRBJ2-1,ASSLRWAPKNNEQF
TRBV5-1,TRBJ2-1,ASSLGLGDTLYNEQF
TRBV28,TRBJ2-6,ASRPLDSSGANVLT
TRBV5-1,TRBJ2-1,ASSLFRGEQF
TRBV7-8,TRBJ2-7,ASSPWTGGFEQY
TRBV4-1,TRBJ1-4,ASSATGEWEKLF
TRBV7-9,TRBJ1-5,ASSPGSQGAQH
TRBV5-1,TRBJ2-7,ASSIRPVPSYEQY
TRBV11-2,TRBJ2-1,ASSLGAEAYNEQF
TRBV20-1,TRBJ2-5,SARDSGREETQY
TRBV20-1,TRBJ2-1,SAGLGLPRSNEQF
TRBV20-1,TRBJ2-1,SAPNTRGNEQF
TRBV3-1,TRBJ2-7,ASSQGKGQTYEQY
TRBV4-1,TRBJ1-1,ASSLVGGTGSTF
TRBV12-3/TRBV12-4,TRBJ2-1,ASSPSGRGTDEQF
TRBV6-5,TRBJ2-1,ASSYSASGYNEQF
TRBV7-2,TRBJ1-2,ASSLRAGYGYT
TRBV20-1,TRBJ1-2,SARDGRTNYGYT
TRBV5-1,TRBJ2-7,ASSWGQVMFYEQY
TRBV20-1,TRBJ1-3,SARADLGNTIY
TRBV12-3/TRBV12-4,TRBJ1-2,ASSLGWGDYGYT
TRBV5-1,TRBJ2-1,ASSLVAETNYNEQF
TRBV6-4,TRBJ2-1,ASRTASSGTRSAPSYNEQF
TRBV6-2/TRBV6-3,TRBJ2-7,ASSYSTGVWEQY
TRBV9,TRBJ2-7,ASSVTGGSYEQY
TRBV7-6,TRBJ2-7,ASSLTRDPSYEQY
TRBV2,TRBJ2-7,ASRFRGQGHEQY
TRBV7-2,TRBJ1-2,ASSPGGGFGGYT